This TCR beta chain was observed in a study of CD8 T cells in Susac syndrome. The authors reverse transcribed roughly 0.5 to 1 ug RNA with random hexamers. Amplification of TCR beta CDR3 was carried out by immunoSEQ multiplex PCR, which covered 54 Vbeta and 13 Jbeta segments. TCRdb reprocessed the immunoSEQ multiplex PCR reads via MiXCR and lists one record per CDR3 protein. The table records 250,000 or so distinct CDR3 sequences, about 93% of them present only once. Germline trimming cut 1 base from V and 1 base from J; bases unmatched to any gene: 5. Per the germline V gene, CDR1 is SQVTM and CDR2 is ANQGSEA. CDR3 length: 15 residues. This clonotype was observed once. Antigen specificity is unknown. Study results and caveats: As the study acknowledged, the number of individuals who were part of its TCR sequencing and HLA analysis was relatively small.

Relapsing-remitting disease, either stable or active, was present in the multiple sclerosis controls, who were treatment-naive patients. The chain recombines TRBV29-1 with TRBJ2-3; 7 bases match TRBD2. The source of this sequence is a human donor with multiple sclerosis. What was sequenced was CD4+ T cells from PBMCs. The CDR3 region is CSVEGRLARTDTQYF. CDR3 sequence (DNA): TGCAGCGTTGAAGGGCGACTAGCCCGCACAGATACGCAGTATTTT.